This T cell receptor beta chain was identified in a study of siplizumab effects on memory and regulatory T cells. Profiling relied on immunoSEQ multiplex PCR, and the TCRdb table lists in-frame clones only, not all of them. This table has roughly 26,000 clones, roughly 88% appearing once. As regards this clone: The antigen is not known.

CDR3 length equals 16 residues. The ends lost 4 bases at V and 8 bases at J; junction bases unmatched: 12. Germline V gives CDR1 MNHEY, CDR2 SVGAGI. Study findings and constraints: Unstimulated subsets were the mapping target of only a minor fraction of alloreactive clones. In unstimulated cells, naive T cells appeared more diverse than memory T cells and seemed major alloresponse contributors.

Sample: memory CD4+ T cells sorted from blood. This receptor was obtained from a human donor in good health. The rearrangement joins TRBV6-5 to TRBJ2-4, with 9 bases matching TRBD1. CDR3 sequence: CASSSTPMDRGDIQYF. The CDR3 nucleotides read TGTGCCAGCAGTTCAACCCCAATGGACAGGGGAGACATTCAGTACTTC.